Listed here are 6 T cell receptor beta chains from one sample, sequenced in a study of blood T cell repertoires in COVID-19. The assay was immunoSEQ multiplex PCR, and TCRdb's table has in-frame clones only and misses some. This repertoire shows 200,000 to 250,000 clones, almost 85% found once; its top ten account for 2.4%. Sequenced: peripheral blood. These receptors were obtained from a woman in her seventies with COVID-19, enrolled during active disease.

The chain uses TRBV3-1 (or the pseudogene TRBV3-2) and TRBJ2-2; weak D call: TRBD1 (5 bases). The CDR3 is 15 residues long. V dropped 0 bases and J dropped 6 bases, with 11 bases sitting between them. Germline CDR1 is LGHDT and CDR2 is YNNKEL (reference sequence). The CDR3 sequence is CASSQDRVFAGELFF. In DNA form, the CDR3 reads TGTGCCAGCAGCCAAGACAGGGTTTTCGCCGGGGAGCTGTTTTTT.

The V gene is TRBV7-9, the J gene TRBJ2-1, with 8 bases fitting TRBD1. Germline-derived CDR1 and CDR2 are SEHNR and FQNEAQ (reference sequence). Trimming took 1 base from V and 9 from J; bases not matched to a gene: 11. The CDR3 has 16 amino acids. CDR3 sequence reads: CASSLEATGVHGEQFF. In DNA, the CDR3 is TGTGCCAGCAGCTTAGAAGCGACAGGGGTCCACGGTGAGCAGTTCTTC.

This clone came up once. V usage is TRBV10-3 and J usage is TRBJ1-2, with 9 nucleotides matching TRBD1. The germline V gene has CDR1 ENHRY and CDR2 SYGVKD. The CDR3 sequence is 16 residues long. Trimming at V came to 7 bases and at J to 1 base, leaving 10 bases not matched to a gene. CDR3 protein: CAINPGQGKINYGYTF. The CDR3, as DNA: TGTGCCATCAACCCAGGACAGGGGAAGATTAACTATGGCTACACCTTC.

V gene TRBV6-2 or TRBV6-3 combines with J gene TRBJ2-3, with 8 positions matching TRBD2. The trim removed 0 bases at V and 4 bases at J, leaving 6 bases unmatched. CDR1 is MNHEY and CDR2 is SVGEGT in the germline V gene. The CDR3 extends over 16 amino acids. CDR3 bases: TGTGCCAGCAGTTACTCGGCTAGCGGGTCCGCAGATACGCAGTATTTT. It translates to CASSYSASGSADTQYF.

CDR3 nucleotide sequence: TGTGCCAGCAGCTTACCCACGGGACAGGGCTACGAGCAGTACTTC. The encoded protein is CASSLPTGQGYEQYF. This sequence joins TRBV7-9 and TRBJ2-7, with 9 bases matching TRBD1. V was clipped by 2 bases and J by 3 bases; unmatched bases: 5. Per the germline V gene, CDR1 is SEHNR and CDR2 is FQNEAQ (reference sequence). CDR3 size: 15 residues.

V gene TRBV7-2 combines with J gene TRBJ1-2; a weak D match, TRBD1 (5 bases). This CDR3 comprises 15 residues. Germline CDR1 and CDR2: SGHTA and FQGNSA. V dropped 4 bases and J dropped 7 bases, with 19 bases sitting between them. The CDR3 coding sequence is TGTGCCAGCAGCTCCACTTGGGGCAATACGGGTGGCTACACCTTC. Amino acids: CASSSTWGNTGGYTF.